The 13 T cell receptor beta chains below come from one sample, sequenced in a study of T cells in narcolepsy. Produced via immunoSEQ multiplex PCR; TCRdb's table is partial and in-frame only. The data show 18,000 or so clones, around 86% seen once. Sequencing was done on a sample of memory (CD45RA-) CD4+ T cells from blood. These receptor sequences come from a human donor in good health.

The chain combines TRBV7-2 with TRBJ1-2, with 8 bases aligning to TRBD1. The length of the CDR3 is 15 residues. V dropped 1 base and J dropped 6; count of bases not matched to a gene: 7. Germline CDR1 SGHTA, CDR2 FQGNSA. The CDR3 DNA follows: TGTGCCAGCAGCTTAGAGGACAGGGAAGAAGATGGCTACACCTTC. Amino acids: CASSLEDREEDGYTF.

For the CDR3, the DNA is TGTGCCAGCAGCCGAGGACAGGGTAGCACCGGGGAGCTGTTTTTT. Protein product: CASSRGQGSTGELFF. The rearrangement links TRBV5-5 to TRBJ2-2; 8 bases fit TRBD1. Trimming removed 4 bases from V and 4 bases from J; junction bases left unmatched: 6. The CDR3 runs 15 residues. In germline, CDR1 is SGHKS, CDR2 YYEKEE (reference sequence).

This clone came up once. This chain joins TRBV30 and TRBJ1-4; 9 bases map to TRBD1. The CDR3 is 15 amino acids. Per the germline V gene, CDR1 is GTSNPN and CDR2 is SVGIG (reference sequence). Germline trimming cut 2 bases from V and 8 bases from J; bases unmatched to any gene: 9. In DNA form, the CDR3 reads TGTGCCTGGAGTCTGGACAGGGGCCCGAGGGAAAAACTGTTTTTT. Its translation: CAWSLDRGPREKLFF. The whole variable domain, filled in from reference TRBV30 and TRBJ1-4, reads SQTIHQWPATLVQPVGSPLSLECTVEGTSNPNLYWYRQAAGRGLQLLFYSVGIGQISSEVPQNLSASRPQDRQFILSSKKLLLSDSGFYLCAWSLDRGPREKLFFGSGTQLSVL.

On this clone itself: A read error may produce the germline difference seen at one junction end. This sequence joins TRBV9 and TRBJ2-1, with TRBD2 identical over 8 bases. CDR1 SGDLS and CDR2 YYNGEE come from the germline V gene. The CDR3 spans 17 residues. The CDR3 loop is CASSVVSGRSSYNGQFF. CDR3 DNA sequence: TGTGCCAGCAGCGTAGTCAGCGGGAGAAGCTCCTACAATGGGCAGTTCTTC.

This rearrangement joins TRBV4-1 to TRBJ1-5, with D perhaps matching TRBD1 (6 bases). This CDR3 is built from 16 residues. Deletions cut 1 base from V and 7 bases from J, with 17 bases between. Germline CDR1 MGHRA, CDR2 YSYEKL. The DNA for the CDR3 is TGCGCCAGCAGCCAAGGATCCGTTTGGGGGCAACAGCCCCAGCATTTT. It specifies CASSQGSVWGQQPQHF.

This chain connects TRBV29-1 to TRBJ2-1; 11 bases map to TRBD2. CDR1 is SQVTM, CDR2 ANQGSEA, per germline. V trimming: 4 bases; J trimming: 14 bases; junction bases outside the gene matches: 10. This CDR3 spans 13 amino acids. In DNA, the CDR3 is TGCAGCGTTGTCAGCCTAGCGGGGGGTGTCGAGTTCTTC. It yields the protein CSVVSLAGGVEFF.

The chain combines TRBV6-5 with TRBJ1-1; the D gene is possibly TRBD1 (5 bases). Germline V CDR1 and CDR2: MNHEY, SVGAGI. V gave up 6 bases and J gave up 5 bases, with 13 bases separating them. The CDR3 spans 13 residues. CDR3 in amino acids: CASSLAGITEAFF. The CDR3 nucleotides are TGTGCCAGCAGCCTGGCAGGGATAACTGAAGCTTTCTTT.

The chain combines TRBV5-1 with TRBJ1-1, with a weak D call TRBD1 (5 bases). Per the germline V gene, CDR1 is SGHRS and CDR2 is YFSETQ. CDR3 length: 15 residues. V gave up 1 base and J gave up 5 bases, with 15 bases separating them. The CDR3 DNA sequence: TGCGCCAGCAGCTTGTCCCCCCCGGGGGGGACTGAAGCTTTCTTT. This sequence encodes CASSLSPPGGTEAFF.

Here the CDR3 reads CASSRRGGPDTQYF. The CDR3, as DNA: TGTGCCAGCAGCCGGCGCGGGGGGCCTGATACGCAGTATTTT. V usage is TRBV11-3 and J usage is TRBJ2-3; 8 bases map to TRBD2. Germline V gives CDR1 SGHNT, CDR2 YENEEA. The CDR3 runs 14 residues. V shed 5 bases and J 6 bases; nucleotides not matched to a gene: 7. Drawing the rest from reference TRBV11-3 and TRBJ2-3, the complete variable domain is EAGVVQSPRYKIIEKKQPVAFWCNPISGHNTLYWYLQNLGQGPELLIRYENEEAVDDSQLPKDRFSAERLKGVDSTLKIQPAELGDSAVYLCASSRRGGPDTQYFGPGTRLTVL.

This clone was counted only a few times. The rearrangement links TRBV18 to TRBJ2-5, with no clear D. Germline V gene sequence: CDR1 KGHSH, CDR2 LQKENI. Trimming took 3 bases from V and 5 from J, leaving 19 bases between them. This CDR3 spans 16 amino acids. The CDR3 nucleotides read TGTGCCAGCTCACCCTCGACGACGTTCCTAGGGGAGACCCAGTACTTC. Protein product: CASSPSTTFLGETQYF.

CDR3 DNA: TGTGCCAGCAGAGGACAGCTCGCGAACACCGGGGAGCTGTTTTTT. This gives the protein CASRGQLANTGELFF. The rearrangement links TRBV6-1 to TRBJ2-2, with D perhaps matching TRBD1 (6 bases). Germline-derived CDR1 and CDR2 are MNHNS and SASEGT. Trimming removed 6 bases at V and 0 bases at J, with 11 bases between. The CDR3 extends over 15 amino acids.

The chain is built from TRBV19 and TRBJ1-1; 11 bases are a match to TRBD1. V shed 2 bases, J shed 0 bases, and the junction held 17 bases outside the gene matches. Looked up from germline, CDR1 is LNHDA and CDR2 is SQIVND (reference sequence). The CDR3 runs to 21 residues. The CDR3 here is CASSISQFLVLGQGVNTEAFF. CDR3 DNA: TGTGCCAGTAGTATATCCCAATTTTTAGTTTTGGGACAGGGGGTGAACACTGAAGCTTTCTTT.

The chain employs TRBV5-6 and TRBJ1-1; D is undetermined. Germline-derived CDR1 and CDR2 are SGHDT and YYEEEE. The CDR3 sequence is 14 residues long. The V end lost 0 bases, the J end lost 5 bases, and 11 bases lay between the germline ends. Written as DNA, the CDR3 is TGTGCCAGCAGCTTGGGGGGAGGCGGAACTGAAGCTTTCTTT. It is translated as CASSLGGGGTEAFF. Using reference TRBV5-6 and TRBJ1-1 for the parts outside the CDR3, the full variable domain is DAGVTQSPTHLIKTRGQQVTLRCSPKSGHDTVSWYQQALGQGPQFIFQYYEEEERQRGNFPDRFSGHQFPNYSSELNVNALLLGDSALYLCASSLGGGGTEAFFGQGTRLTVV.